Listed here is a single TCR beta chain. The germline V gene has CDR1 SQVTM and CDR2 ANQGSEA. CDR3 size: 13 residues. Trimming at V came to 4 bases and at J to 8 bases, leaving 6 bases not matched to a gene. The authors reverse transcribed about 0.5 to 1 ug RNA with random hexamers. TCRdb reanalysed the immunoSEQ multiplex PCR reads using MiXCR and keeps one entry per CDR3 protein. The sample has approximately 180,000 distinct CDR3 sequences; roughly 95% are singletons. This entry belongs to a study of CD8 T cells in Susac syndrome. The sequencing input was CD4+ T cells from PBMCs. The TCR sequence derives from a human donor with multiple sclerosis. The chain joins TRBV29-1 to TRBJ1-4; 8 nucleotides line up with TRBD1. CDR3 nucleotide sequence: TGCAGCGTTGTAAGGACAGGGAACGAAAAACTGTTTTTT. Translating gives CSVVRTGNEKLFF.